This T cell receptor (beta chain) was recorded in a study of Graves' ophthalmopathy and Graves' hyperthyroidism. Germline CDR1 SGHTA, CDR2 FQGTGA. The CDR3 runs to 14 residues. Moderate-to-severe activity, CAS ≥3, NOSPECS ≥4 and a duration under 3 months were seen in donors with ophthalmopathy. The authors used Ficoll-Paque density gradient centrifugation to separate PBMCs. The input was around 10 ml of fresh peripheral blood. As concerns this clonotype: The junction and the germline gene differ at one end; a read error may be behind it.

The TCR beta CDR3 regions underwent amplification from RNA transcripts. First-round RT-PCR employed HTBI primers, with a second-round multiplex PCR after it. TCRdb re-derived calls from the multiplex PCR reads in MiXCR, one entry per CDR3 protein. Among about 740,000 distinct CDR3 sequences listed, roughly two fifths were seen once. The rearrangement uses TRBV7-3 and TRBJ1-1; D is unresolved. The sequencing input was peripheral blood. The clonotype comes from an adult man with Graves' ophthalmopathy. CDR3 nucleotides: TGCGCCAGCAGCCAATCCCGGGTTCGGCCTGAAGCTTTCTTT. Protein: CASSQSRVRPEAFF.